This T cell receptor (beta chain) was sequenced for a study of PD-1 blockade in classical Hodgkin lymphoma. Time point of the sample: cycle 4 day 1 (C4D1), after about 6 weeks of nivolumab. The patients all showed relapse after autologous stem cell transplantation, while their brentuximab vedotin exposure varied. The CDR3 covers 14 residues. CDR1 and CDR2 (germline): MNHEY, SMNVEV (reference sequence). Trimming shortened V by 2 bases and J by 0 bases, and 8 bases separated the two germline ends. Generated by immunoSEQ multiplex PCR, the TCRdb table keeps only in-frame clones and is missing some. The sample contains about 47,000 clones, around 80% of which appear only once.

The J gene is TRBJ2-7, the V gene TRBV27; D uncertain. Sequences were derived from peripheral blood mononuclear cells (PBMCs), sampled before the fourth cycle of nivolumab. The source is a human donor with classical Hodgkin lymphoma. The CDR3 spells CASSLNPSSYEQYF. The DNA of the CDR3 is TGTGCCAGCAGTTTAAACCCTTCCTCCTACGAGCAGTACTTC.